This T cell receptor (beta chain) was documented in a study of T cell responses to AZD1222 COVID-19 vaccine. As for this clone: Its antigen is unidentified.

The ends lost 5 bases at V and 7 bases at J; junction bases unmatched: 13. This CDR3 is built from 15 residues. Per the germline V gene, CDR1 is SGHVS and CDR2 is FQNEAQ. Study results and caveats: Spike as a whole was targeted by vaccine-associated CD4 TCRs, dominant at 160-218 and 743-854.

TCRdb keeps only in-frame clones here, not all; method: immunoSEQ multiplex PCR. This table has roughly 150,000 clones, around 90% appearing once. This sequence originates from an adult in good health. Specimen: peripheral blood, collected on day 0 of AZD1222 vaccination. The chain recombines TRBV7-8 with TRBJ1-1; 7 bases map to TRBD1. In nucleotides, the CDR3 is TGTGCCAGCAGCCGCTTCAACCGGGACAGCCTTGAAGCTTTCTTT. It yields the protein CASSRFNRDSLEAFF.